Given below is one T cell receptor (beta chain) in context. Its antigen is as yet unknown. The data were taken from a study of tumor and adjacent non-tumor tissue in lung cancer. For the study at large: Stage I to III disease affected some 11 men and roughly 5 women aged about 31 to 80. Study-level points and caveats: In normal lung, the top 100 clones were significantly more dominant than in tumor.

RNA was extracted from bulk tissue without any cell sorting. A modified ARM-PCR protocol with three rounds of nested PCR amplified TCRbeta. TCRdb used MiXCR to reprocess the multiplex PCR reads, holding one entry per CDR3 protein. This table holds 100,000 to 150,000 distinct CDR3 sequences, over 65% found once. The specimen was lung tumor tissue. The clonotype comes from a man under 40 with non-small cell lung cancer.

The CDR3: CAEGEQSTDTQYF. The CDR3 DNA reads as TGTGCAGAGGGGGAACAGTCAACAGATACGCAGTATTTT. The chain is built from TRBV7-9 and TRBJ2-3; tentative D call: TRBD1 (6 bases). This CDR3 spans 13 amino acids. Germline CDR1 SEHNR, CDR2 FQNEAQ (reference sequence).